The T cell receptor beta chain described here comes from a study of OX40 agonist ivuxolimab in advanced cancers. Autoimmune disease history or systemic immunosuppression excluded patients. Generated by immunoSEQ multiplex PCR, the TCRdb table keeps only in-frame clones and is missing some. The table includes around 83,000 clones, roughly nine tenths detected once. Trimming at V came to 6 bases and at J to 4 bases, leaving 3 bases not matched to a gene. Germline CDR1 is SNHLY and CDR2 is FYNNEI. This CDR3 comprises 13 residues. The starting material was CD4+ or CD8+ T cells sorted from blood, obtained in a trial of the OX40 agonist ivuxolimab. The TCR originated in an adult with an advanced solid tumor such as melanoma, head and neck, liver or kidney cancer. This sequence joins TRBV2 and TRBJ2-7; 10 bases fit TRBD2. CDR3: CASSSGGGYEQYF. For the CDR3, the DNA is TGTGCCAGCAGCAGCGGGGGGGGTTACGAGCAGTACTTC.